One sample yielded the 28 T cell receptor beta chains listed below, sequenced in a study of technical replicates of blood from a handful of donors. The protocol was immunoSEQ multiplex PCR, while the TCRdb copy is restricted to in-frame clones and leaves out a portion. The table includes about 100,000 clones, 90% to 97% detected once. The specimen was T cells isolated from PBMCs. The receptors originated from a human donor in good health.

The chain is built from TRBV11-2 and TRBJ2-3; possible D gene TRBD1, 6 bases. Trimming removed 1 base at V and 8 bases at J, with 10 bases between. Germline loops: CDR1 SGHAT, CDR2 FQNNGV. CDR3 length equals 13 residues. The CDR3 reads CASSLGGLSTQYF. The CDR3 coding sequence is TGTGCCAGCAGCTTAGGGGGGCTATCTACGCAGTATTTT.

The CDR3 here is CASHRDPSHGYTF. As DNA, the CDR3 is TGTGCCAGCCACAGGGACCCATCGCATGGCTACACCTTC. The V gene is TRBV6-1, the J gene TRBJ1-2; tentatively, D is TRBD1 (6 bases). From germline, CDR1 is MNHNS and CDR2 SASEGT. Trimming took 8 bases from V and 6 from J, leaving 16 bases between them. This CDR3 comprises 13 residues.

The chain joins TRBV4-1 to TRBJ2-2, with TRBD2 matching over 8 bases. V was clipped by 1 base and J by 4 bases; unmatched bases: 5. The CDR3 is 16 amino acids. Germline V gives CDR1 MGHRA, CDR2 YSYEKL. The CDR3 sequence is CASSQGTSWRTGELFF. CDR3 in DNA: TGCGCCAGCAGCCAAGGGACTAGCTGGCGCACCGGGGAGCTGTTTTTT.

This sequence joins TRBV29-1 and TRBJ1-2; 8 bases line up with TRBD1. The CDR3 length is 15 residues. With 5 bases clipped from V and 0 bases from J, the junction kept 8 bases outside the gene matches. Looked up from germline, CDR1 is SQVTM and CDR2 is ANQGSEA. The CDR3 DNA is TGCAGCGTTCCCGGGACAGGTCCCTCTAACTATGGCTACACCTTC. Amino acid sequence: CSVPGTGPSNYGYTF.

The chain recombines TRBV7-6 with TRBJ2-1, with D perhaps TRBD2 (7 bases). Trimming pared 3 bases from V and 10 bases from J, leaving 16 bases between. This CDR3 has 14 residues. Germline V gives CDR1 SGHVS, CDR2 FNYEAQ. The CDR3 spells CASSFQRGGGEQFF. CDR3 nucleotide sequence: TGTGCCAGCAGCTTCCAGCGGGGAGGGGGGGAGCAGTTCTTC.

The chain is built from TRBV19 and TRBJ2-7, with a tentative D call TRBD2 (6 bases). This CDR3 comprises 12 residues. V lost 3 bases to trimming and J lost 5 bases, with 8 bases between them. The germline gives CDR1 LNHDA, CDR2 SQIVND (reference sequence). The CDR3 sequence is CASSMGGNEQYF. CDR3 in DNA: TGTGCCAGTAGTATGGGGGGTAACGAGCAGTACTTC. Looking up the rest from reference TRBV19 and TRBJ2-7 gives the full variable domain: DGGITQSPKYLFRKEGQNVTLSCEQNLNHDAMYWYRQDPGQGLRLIYYSQIVNDFQKGDIAEGYSVSREKKESFPLTVTSAQKNPTAFYLCASSMGGNEQYFGPGTRLTVT.

This clone was observed once. The chain links TRBV30 to TRBJ1-1, with no clear D. CDR3 length equals 15 residues. V was clipped by 4 bases and J by 4 bases, with 19 bases between them. Germline CDR1 and CDR2: GTSNPN and SVGIG (reference sequence). The CDR3 sequence is CAWIEDLGGGTEAFF. The CDR3 DNA sequence: TGTGCCTGGATCGAGGATTTAGGAGGCGGCACTGAAGCTTTCTTT.

V is TRBV19 and J is TRBJ1-5; D is uncertain. The CDR3 extends over 14 amino acids. V shed 1 base and J shed 5 bases, with 9 bases lying between them. CDR1 and CDR2 from the germline V gene are LNHDA and SQIVND (reference sequence). The CDR3 sequence is CASSIGGQDQPQHF. Written as DNA, the CDR3 is TGTGCCAGTAGTATAGGTGGGCAGGATCAGCCCCAGCATTTT. Supplemented by reference TRBV19 and TRBJ1-5, the full variable domain reads DGGITQSPKYLFRKEGQNVTLSCEQNLNHDAMYWYRQDPGQGLRLIYYSQIVNDFQKGDIAEGYSVSREKKESFPLTVTSAQKNPTAFYLCASSIGGQDQPQHFGDGTRLSIL.

The CDR3 bases are TGTGCCAGCAGACGGACTAGTTGGGGAGAGACCCAGTACTTC. Translated: CASRRTSWGETQYF. This chain connects TRBV2 to TRBJ2-5, with 7 bases that match TRBD2. J gave up 4 bases and V 6 bases, and 8 bases lay outside the gene matches. Germline lookup yields CDR1 SNHLY and CDR2 FYNNEI. The CDR3 contains 14 residues. The full variable domain, completed using reference TRBV2 and TRBJ2-5, is EPEVTQTPSHQVTQMGQEVILRCVPISNHLYFYWYRQILGQKVEFLVSFYNNEISEKSEIFDDQFSVERPDGSNFTLKIRSTKLEDSAMYFCASRRTSWGETQYFGPGTRLLVL.

V usage is TRBV11-3 and J usage is TRBJ2-2, with D possibly TRBD2 on 5 matching bases. Germline CDR1 and CDR2: SGHNT and YENEEA. V gave up 5 bases and J gave up 5 bases, with 18 bases separating them. The CDR3 totals 16 residues. The CDR3 bases are TGTGCCAGCAGCCGGGGATGGAGGCCGGGGACCGGGGAGCTGTTTTTT. As protein: CASSRGWRPGTGELFF.

The rearrangement uses TRBV2 and TRBJ2-3; TRBD2 matches at 9 bases. The CDR3 sequence is 16 residues long. The V gene's germline CDR1 is SNHLY and CDR2 FYNNEI. With 6 bases clipped from V and 6 bases from J, the junction kept 13 bases outside the gene matches. The CDR3 DNA is TGTGCCAGCAGAGGCGCGGGGGGGCGTAATCCCGATACGCAGTATTTT. Translated: CASRGAGGRNPDTQYF. The full variable domain, its missing parts supplied by reference TRBV2 and TRBJ2-3, is EPEVTQTPSHQVTQMGQEVILRCVPISNHLYFYWYRQILGQKVEFLVSFYNNEISEKSEIFDDQFSVERPDGSNFTLKIRSTKLEDSAMYFCASRGAGGRNPDTQYFGPGTRLTVL.

This chain uses TRBV13 with TRBJ1-2; D may be TRBD1 (5 bases). V was trimmed by 4 bases and J by 4 bases, leaving 16 bases between them. This CDR3 is 15 amino acids long. Germline assignment: CDR1 PRHDT and CDR2 FYEKMQ (reference sequence). The CDR3 DNA is TGTGCCAGCAGCTCGCAGCGGGGGGGATTCTATGGCTACACCTTC. Its protein product is CASSSQRGGFYGYTF.

V gene TRBV2 combines with J gene TRBJ1-5; D might be TRBD1 (6 bases). Per germline, CDR1 SNHLY and CDR2 FYNNEI. The CDR3 runs to 13 residues. V lost 8 bases, J lost 7 bases, and 15 bases lay in between. The DNA for the CDR3 is TGTGCCAGCCAAACGGCAGGGGTGCAGCCCCAGCATTTT. The encoded protein is CASQTAGVQPQHF.

CDR3 protein: CASSLGAPGSAGYTF. The DNA of the CDR3 is TGTGCCAGCAGCTTAGGGGCCCCGGGATCGGCTGGCTACACCTTC. The rearrangement joins TRBV11-2 to TRBJ1-2; D is uncertain. There are 15 residues in the CDR3. Per germline, CDR1 SGHAT and CDR2 FQNNGV. V was pared by 1 base and J by 7 bases, with 16 bases between.

The chain carries TRBV2 and TRBJ2-7; TRBD2 matches at 12 bases. CDR1 is SNHLY, CDR2 FYNNEI, per germline. V lost 6 bases and J lost 3; bases outside the gene matches: 3. This CDR3 contains 14 residues. CDR3 region: CASSGLAGHYEQYF. The CDR3 DNA follows: TGTGCCAGCAGCGGACTAGCGGGGCACTACGAGCAGTACTTC.

The chain recombines TRBV7-7 with TRBJ2-3; D is perhaps TRBD2 (6 bases). Germline CDR1 and CDR2: SSHAT and FNYEAQ (reference sequence). Trimming removed 5 bases from V and 2 bases from J, with 14 bases in between. This CDR3 has 15 residues. CDR3 amino acids: CASSPQRAVTDTQYF. DNA for the CDR3: TGTGCCAGCAGCCCCCAGCGGGCAGTCACAGATACGCAGTATTTT.

The chain recombines TRBV6-5 with TRBJ2-5, with D perhaps matching TRBD1 (6 bases). This CDR3 comprises 15 residues. Germline V lookup: CDR1 MNHEY, CDR2 SVGAGI. V was clipped by 3 bases and J by 5 bases, with 16 bases between them. The CDR3 reads CASSYLTGGEETQYF. The CDR3 DNA follows: TGTGCCAGCAGTTATCTGACAGGTGGGGAGGAGACCCAGTACTTC.

The genes are TRBV18 and TRBJ1-2, with D perhaps matching TRBD1 (6 bases). The CDR3 covers 14 residues. Trimming took 2 bases from V and 3 from J, leaving 10 bases between them. Germline V gene data show CDR1 as KGHSH and CDR2 as LQKENI. CDR3 DNA: TGTGCCAGCTCACCAGGACAGAGAGACTATGGCTACACCTTC. Translating gives CASSPGQRDYGYTF.

The V call is TRBV7-6, the J call TRBJ2-7; 7 bases are shared with TRBD2. The trim removed 6 bases at V and 3 bases at J, leaving 17 bases unmatched. The CDR3 has 17 amino acids. Germline loops: CDR1 SGHVS, CDR2 FNYEAQ. The CDR3 nucleotides read TGTGCCAGCAGTCGACCCGACCTAGCGGCAAATGACTACGAGCAGTACTTC. The encoded protein is CASSRPDLAANDYEQYF.

This sequence joins TRBV28 and TRBJ2-6; a possible D gene is TRBD1 (7 bases). Germline assignment: CDR1 MDHEN and CDR2 SYDVKM. Trimming removed 2 bases at V and 0 bases at J, with 17 bases between. CDR3 length: 19 residues. CDR3 in amino acids: CASSLRAGGPRSGANVLTF. CDR3 nucleotide sequence: TGTGCCAGCAGTTTACGGGCAGGGGGGCCACGCTCTGGGGCCAACGTCCTGACTTTC. Supplemented by reference TRBV28 and TRBJ2-6, the full variable domain reads DVKVTQSSRYLVKRTGEKVFLECVQDMDHENMFWYRQDPGLGLRLIYFSYDVKMKEKGDIPEGYSVSREKKERFSLILESASTNQTSMYLCASSLRAGGPRSGANVLTFGAGSRLTVL.

The chain is built from TRBV19 and TRBJ2-7, with D possibly being TRBD2 (6 bases). Germline-derived CDR1 and CDR2 are LNHDA and SQIVND (reference sequence). The CDR3 extends over 14 amino acids. Trimming took 2 bases from V and 3 from J, leaving 11 bases between them. The CDR3 protein is CASSIRGSIYEQYF. DNA of the CDR3: TGTGCCAGTAGTATACGGGGGAGTATCTACGAGCAGTACTTC.

This sequence joins TRBV15 and TRBJ1-1; D unresolved. Germline loops: CDR1 LNHNV, CDR2 YYDKDF (reference sequence). V dropped 0 bases and J dropped 0 bases, with 11 bases sitting between them. CDR3 length: 16 residues. CDR3 bases: TGTGCCACCAGCAGAGATCTGAACAGCTTGAACACTGAAGCTTTCTTT. Its translation is CATSRDLNSLNTEAFF. The full variable domain, its missing parts supplied by reference TRBV15 and TRBJ1-1, is DAMVIQNPRYQVTQFGKPVTLSCSQTLNHNVMYWYQQKSSQAPKLLFHYYDKDFNNEADTPDNFQSRRPNTSFCFLDIRSPGLGDTAMYLCATSRDLNSLNTEAFFGQGTRLTVV.

This chain links TRBV18 with TRBJ2-1; maybe TRBD1 (6 bases). Germline V gives CDR1 KGHSH, CDR2 LQKENI. The ends were cut back, 5 bases at V and 6 bases at J, with 14 bases in the middle. This CDR3 spans 14 amino acids. DNA for the CDR3: TGTGCCAGCTCAGAAGAACAGGGATCCAATGAGCAGTTCTTC. This encodes CASSEEQGSNEQFF.

The chain employs TRBV5-1 and TRBJ2-6, with D unclear. The germline V gene encodes CDR1 SGHRS and CDR2 YFSETQ. V was trimmed by 0 bases and J by 0 bases, leaving 13 bases between them. This CDR3 comprises 18 residues. The CDR3 here is CASSLDIEFFSGANVLTF. CDR3 bases: TGCGCCAGCAGCTTGGACATCGAATTTTTCTCTGGGGCCAACGTCCTGACTTTC.

This clone has only one observation. This chain uses TRBV7-9 with TRBJ2-1; D unclear. Germline values: CDR1 SEHNR, CDR2 FQNEAQ (reference sequence). V gave up 1 base and J gave up 0 bases, with 7 bases separating them. The CDR3 extends over 15 amino acids. DNA of the CDR3: TGTGCCAGCAGCTTAGACCGGAGCTCCTACAATGAGCAGTTCTTC. It codes for CASSLDRSSYNEQFF.

The rearrangement uses TRBV19 and TRBJ2-3; D perhaps matches TRBD1 (6 bases). Germline lookup yields CDR1 LNHDA and CDR2 SQIVND (reference sequence). This CDR3 spans 12 amino acids. V dropped 6 bases and J dropped 7 bases, with 11 bases sitting between them. Here the CDR3 reads CASRSRGNTQYF. The CDR3 DNA follows: TGTGCCAGTAGGTCAAGGGGGAATACGCAGTATTTT. The whole variable domain, filled in from reference TRBV19 and TRBJ2-3, reads DGGITQSPKYLFRKEGQNVTLSCEQNLNHDAMYWYRQDPGQGLRLIYYSQIVNDFQKGDIAEGYSVSREKKESFPLTVTSAQKNPTAFYLCASRSRGNTQYFGPGTRLTVL.

This chain joins TRBV29-1 and TRBJ2-4; D may be TRBD2 (5 bases). V shed 7 bases and J shed 3 bases, with 19 bases lying between them. The germline CDR1 and CDR2 sequences are SQVTM and ANQGSEA. The CDR3 totals 15 residues. CDR3 coding DNA: TGCAGCGGGATAAAGGCCCTAGGGAGCAAAAACATTCAGTACTTC. Translated: CSGIKALGSKNIQYF.

This clone was seen a few times. The chain recombines TRBV29-1 with TRBJ1-1; D may be TRBD1 (5 bases). Germline loops: CDR1 SQVTM, CDR2 ANQGSEA. Trimming took off 3 bases at V and 6 bases at J, with 11 bases between the two ends. The CDR3 totals 12 residues. The CDR3 bases are TGCAGCGTTGACCGGGGACTCGCTGAAGCTTTCTTT. It codes for CSVDRGLAEAFF.